The 3 T cell receptor beta chains given below trace back to one sample, sequenced in a study of blood T cell repertoires in COVID-19. This table comes from immunoSEQ multiplex PCR, and its TCRdb copy is limited to in-frame clones, with some not included. This table holds approximately 33,000 clones, around 80% found once. Sequencing input: peripheral blood. The source of these receptors is a man between 65 and 85 years old with acute or convalescent COVID-19.

The chain couples TRBV29-1 to TRBJ2-1, with no clear D. Trimming removed 4 bases at V and 6 bases at J, with 10 bases between. CDR3 size: 12 residues. CDR1 SQVTM and CDR2 ANQGSEA come from the germline V gene. The CDR3 is CSVALGFNEQFF. CDR3 bases: TGCAGCGTTGCCCTCGGTTTCAATGAGCAGTTCTTC.

The chain combines TRBV5-4 with TRBJ1-2; D is uncertain. Germline values: CDR1 SGHNT, CDR2 YYREEE (reference sequence). CDR3 length: 13 amino acids. With 2 bases removed from V and 3 bases from J, the gap between germline ends came to 8 bases. The DNA for the CDR3 is TGTGCCAGCAGCTTAGACAACTACTATGGCTACACCTTC. Amino acids: CASSLDNYYGYTF.

This chain uses TRBV6-1 with TRBJ1-2; no reliable D call. This CDR3 contains 14 residues. Trimming stripped 7 bases from V and 5 bases from J, with 17 bases between. The germline V gene has CDR1 MNHNS and CDR2 SASEGT. Written as DNA, the CDR3 is TGTGCCAGCACAGACGGCACAGACCTTTATGGCTACACCTTC. It is translated as CASTDGTDLYGYTF.